These T cell receptor beta chains were read from a single sample in a study of siplizumab effects on memory and regulatory T cells. Here immunoSEQ multiplex PCR was the method, and the copy in TCRdb shows in-frame clones only, minus some. The data hold roughly 100,000 clones, with just over 90% observed a single time. What was sequenced was CD4+ T cells sorted from blood. The receptor set was obtained from a human donor in good health. CDR3s include the opening cysteine and the closing phenylalanine or tryptophan.

TRBV18 | CASSPGTRPYEQYF
TRBV10-3 | CAISVRGRDTGELFF
TRBV21-1 | CASSKGRGGYAGELFF
TRBV7-9 | CASSLALGRGETQYF
TRBV10-2 | CASSEITGHLGQPQHF
TRBV29-1 | CSVEGRIGNEQFF
TRBV18 | CASSPPGRTYEQYF
TRBV14 | CASSPPVRGGYTF
TRBV19 | CASRPGGRSTEAFF
TRBV2 | CASSGQGSAGNTIYF
TRBV6-6 | CASSRLAGGYEQYF
TRBV11-2 | CASSSGVANIQYF
TRBV6-6 | CASSFGINQETQYF
TRBV19 | CASSPNRGPNYGYTF
TRBV6-1 | CASSEWQGSRNF
TRBV6-1 | CASSESGGRGETQYF
TRBV7-9 | CASSLGGDEQYF
TRBV30 | CAWRDRGRNTGELFF
TRBV29-1 | CSGRQSQETQYF
TRBV25-1 | CASSPGTGYGYTF
TRBV4-2 | CASSQVRQETSYGYTF
TRBV6-5 | CASREREGSEQYF
TRBV4-2 | CASTETGPKHEQYF
TRBV7-9 | CASRTTGNTEAFF
TRBV11-3 | CASSPRDRPWVQETQYF
TRBV19 | CASSMFSRQVRNEQFF
TRBV28 | CASSSAGGANYGYTF
TRBV29-1 | CSVDGVSGKFHEQYF
TRBV2 | CASSEAGLGYTF
TRBV30 | CAWVRGLNSPLHF
TRBV19 | CASSILFGGSGTGELFF
TRBV20-1 | CSASWTYGQYF
TRBV6-5 | CASSYMGPSSGNTIYF
TRBV18 | CASSPLGGYTEAFF
TRBV5-4 | CASSLEAGGRAYNEQFF
TRBV30 | CAWGGTWSSEQYF
TRBV5-4 | CASSLQGRSGELFF
TRBV7-2 | CASSPRDSWTEAFF
TRBV15 | CATSTGGTSGTDTQYF
TRBV5-8 | CASSSQGHSNQPQHF
TRBV5-1 | CASSIQREETQYF
TRBV11-2 | CASSFVGGSVGEQFF
TRBV7-2 | CASSLNVRGADTQYF
TRBV18 | CASSPQRQRLNYGYTF
TRBV5-1 | CASSLPDGVFF
TRBV5-6 | CASSLLGPNTEAFF
TRBV6-6 | CASSYSGGGRNTEAFF
TRBV25-1 | CASSETGKGSYEQYF
TRBV30 | CAWSVLYSRGTDYGYTF
TRBV18 | CASSSDRGTQYF
TRBV6-5 | CASKGTPNTGELFF
TRBV28 | CASSLWGGGEKLFF
TRBV5-4 | CASSRGYEQYF
TRBV4-3 | CASSQALTGGSSYEQYF
TRBV4-1 | CASSQGPGNGSPLHF